The TCR beta chain described here comes from a study of blood T cell repertoires in COVID-19. Cohorts were based on clinical histories the participants reported. Data came from immunoSEQ multiplex PCR; TCRdb stores just in-frame clones and leaves some out. Here the sample spans 180,000 or so clones, more than 80% being singletons. V gave up 4 bases and J gave up 3 bases, with 11 bases separating them. Germline CDR1 reads SGHDT; CDR2 reads YYEEEE. This CDR3 has 13 amino acids. The receptor was derived from a man in his forties or fifties who had recovered from COVID-19. This chain connects TRBV5-6 to TRBJ2-7; D is undetermined. The source material was PBMCs or T cells enriched from blood (not recorded which). The DNA of the CDR3 is TGTGCCAGCAGCCCATGGCGGATCTACGAGCAGTACTTC. It encodes CASSPWRIYEQYF.